The T cell receptor beta chain described here comes from a study of breast tumors, draining lymph nodes, adjacent tissues (dated by TCRdb to about 2016). Looking at the study overall: The study compared TCR beta repertoires across tumor, adjacent nontumor tissue and axillary lymph nodes from breast cancer patients. In human breast cancer, the study set out to assess how tumor, surrounding tissue and draining lymph node repertoires relate to one another and whether T cells might be exchanged between them. What the study reported, not specific to this receptor: Tumor T-cell repertoires showed less diversity than lymph node repertoires and more diversity than nontumor tissue repertoires, and tumor T-cell repertoires showed preferential V and J gene usage. Tumor and nontumor tissue repertoires were significantly more similar in luminal-like than in basal-like breast cancer. The data were considered consistent with the idea that most tumor T cells come from the lymph node and then expand in tumor tissue. Rather than being directly demonstrated, the conclusion that tumor T cells originate in lymph nodes was presented as consistent with a hypothesis.

The axillary draining lymph nodes of breast cancer patients were the source of the lymph node samples. The CDR3 has 15 amino acids, counting the end cysteine and phenylalanine. Of all the DNA, just the CDR3 is kept, 45 bases in frame from base 1. V is shortened by 2 bases, J by 4 bases, and the region joining them spans 14 bases. The germline V gene supplies CDR1 MDHEN and CDR2 SYDVKM. This clonotype has a handful of counts. Its antigen is still unknown. It has no much larger one-base neighbor in the sample; base qualities were not kept. Sequencing was carried out with an Illumina HiSeq 2000. Multiplex PCR amplification was used to build the TCR beta chain libraries. The amplified TCR beta chain products were analyzed by high-throughput sequencing. In-frame beta chains were kept once TCRdb had trimmed the public reads at Q25 with fastp and called clones with MiXCR. Every distinct CDR3 protein forms one entry, paired with its most common genes and DNA. Present in this sample are 150,000 to 200,000 distinct CDR3 sequences, around 33% of which were seen just once. The ten largest account for 3.8% of the sample.

The chain is encoded by TRBV28 joined to TRBJ1-1; a tentative D match to TRBD1 spans 5 bases. This TCR derives from a female donor with breast cancer. Some clones in this sample may be carry-over from other donors' samples. Input material: axillary lymph node tissue. CDR3 reads: CASSLGDWGSTEAFF. The nucleotide sequence is given as TGTGCCAGCAGTTTAGGTGACTGGGGGAGCACTGAAGCTTTCTTT.